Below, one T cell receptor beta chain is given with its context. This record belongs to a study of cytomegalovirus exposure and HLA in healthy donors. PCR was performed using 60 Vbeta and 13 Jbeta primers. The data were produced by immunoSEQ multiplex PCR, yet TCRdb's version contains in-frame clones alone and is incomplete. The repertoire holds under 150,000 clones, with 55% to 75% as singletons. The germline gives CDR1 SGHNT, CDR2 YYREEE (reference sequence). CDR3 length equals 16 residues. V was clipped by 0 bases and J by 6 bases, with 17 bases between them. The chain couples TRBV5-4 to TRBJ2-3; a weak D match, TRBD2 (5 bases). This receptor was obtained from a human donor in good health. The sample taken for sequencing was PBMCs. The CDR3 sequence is CASSLEGTGVGDTQYF. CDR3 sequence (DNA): TGTGCCAGCAGCTTGGAAGGCACCGGGGTTGGGGATACGCAGTATTTT.